This TCR beta chain was retrieved from a study of blood T cell repertoires in COVID-19 (dated by TCRdb to about 2020). For context, the study as a whole: Collaborator samples came from the United States, Italy and Spain and covered acute and convalescent phases of COVID-19. The prospective study material was composed of cDNA or gDNA derived from T cells, B-cell-depleted T cells, or PBMCs. Subjects who had been exposed to COVID-19, were actively infected with it, or had recovered from it provided the deeply sampled blood TCRbeta repertoires that made up the dataset. The repertoires were released in a freely available public database intended as a resource for research on the immune response to SARS-CoV-2. The samples were drawn from the first 160 participants of the ongoing ImmuneRACE study and from 1,254 subjects provided by 6 global collaborators. A de-identified subject ID, COVID-19 status, age in years and sex were almost always included in the sample metadata. Where available, HLA class I and class II types were taken from metadata supplied by the sample provider and were not determined by assay-based typing.

Here is what the overall study found, with its caveats: How much clinical and demographic metadata was included differed by source and by participant, and the metadata was provided uncurated.

Collaborating institutions collected whole blood in K2EDTA tubes following their own protocols. Collaborator samples were shipped for TCRbeta analysis as frozen whole blood, isolated PBMCs, or DNA extracted from either sample type. The germline V gene gives CDR1 as SGHRS and CDR2 as YFSETQ. V is trimmed back by 4 bases and J by 6 bases, and the junction contains 10 bases that no gene match accounts for. From the cysteine up to the phenylalanine, the CDR3 has a length of 15 residues. The kept DNA is CDR3 alone, 45 bases in frame from the first base. TCRbeta CDR3 regions were amplified from genomic DNA by means of the immunoSEQ Assay, a bias-controlled multiplex PCR. In the original analysis: Within the assay, amplification of reference gene primers was used to estimate how many nucleated cells each sample contained. To quantify the absolute abundance of each unique TCRbeta CDR3 rearrangement, sequence reads were collapsed and filtered. For each sample, productive Simpson clonality was calculated as the square root of Simpson's diversity index across productive rearrangements. TCRdb stores this immuneACCESS table with in-frame sequences only. Part of the clones is absent; in the studies checked, under half of the shortfall reflects unresolved V genes, and no reason is known for the rest. That table gives V, J and clone size, and the DNA gave D and trimming. The sample data list around 250,000 clones, and approximately 83% of these were observed just once. The ten biggest clones cover approximately 4.4% of the sample.

Note on this clone: Its specific antigen is unknown. Per-nucleotide qualities are absent, and no much larger clonotype sits a single base away.

Sequencing input: peripheral blood. This receptor was obtained from a man between 45 and 60 years old with active or convalescent COVID-19. The chain joins TRBV5-1 to TRBJ1-5, and 7 bases in between align with TRBD1. At the DNA level, the sequence is TGCGCCAGCAGCCGGGACAGCCGAGGAGGTCAGCCCCAGCATTTT. It codes for CASSRDSRGGQPQHF.